This T cell receptor (beta chain) was recorded in a study of cytomegalovirus exposure and HLA in healthy donors. Use of 60 Vbeta and 13 Jbeta primers characterized the PCR. Assay used: immunoSEQ multiplex PCR; TCRdb lists only in-frame clones, some missing. The table has under 150,000 clones, about 85% seen once; the top ten hold around 1.7%. The germline V and J ends were trimmed by 7 bases and 0 bases, with 12 bases remaining between them. The CDR3 is made up of 14 amino acids. Germline V gene data show CDR1 as SNHLY and CDR2 as FYNNEI. The source is a boy between 10 and 17 years old in good health and CMV-seronegative. Sequencing input: PBMCs. The J gene is TRBJ1-2, the V gene TRBV2; a possible D gene is TRBD1 (6 bases). The CDR3 sequence is CASTMTGANYGYTF. CDR3 bases: TGTGCCAGCACCATGACAGGAGCTAACTATGGCTACACCTTC.